The T cell receptor (beta chain) under discussion was sequenced for a study of T cell repertoires in cytomegalovirus infection. This clonotype was counted between two and nine times. The antigen is undetermined. MiXCR, applied by TCRdb to the reads, yields one record per CDR3 protein. The sample includes approximately 160,000 distinct CDR3 sequences, roughly 17% of them seen just once. Trimming took 4 bases from V and 7 from J; bases not matched to a gene: 6. CDR3 length: 13 residues. Germline V CDR1 and CDR2: MDHEN, SYDVKM. General study findings and limits: Totalled public TCR beta family frequency picked out people who carried CMV plus the relevant HLA. Predominance within the ex vivo response was attributable to HLA-C-restricted CMV-specific TCR beta clonotypes.

The clonotype originates from a human donor in good health (CMV status not recorded). Some clones in this sample may be carry-over from other donors' samples. Sequenced sample: CD8+ T cells from PBMCs. The chain joins TRBV28 to TRBJ1-2; TRBD1 agrees at 7 bases. The CDR3, as DNA: TGTGCCAGCAGTTCGGACAGGAAAGGTGGCTACACCTTC. It translates to CASSSDRKGGYTF.